This T cell receptor (beta chain) was recorded in a study of cytotoxic CD8 clonotypes in ibrutinib-treated CLL listed by TCRdb under 2021. Some background on the complete study: The cohort included roughly 15 treatment-naive and approximately eleven relapsed/refractory patients; around 18 were IGHV unmutated. Responses were partial in around 25 patients and complete in 2; after median around 68 months follow-up, some 14 stayed in remission and some twelve progressed. On average, each sample yielded roughly 260,000 productive templates and roughly 95,000 productive rearrangements. Response samples were obtained after a median of 12 months of treatment, with a range of roughly 6 to 36 months. Longitudinal samples were available for about 30% of the roughly 90 trial participants. Cryopreserved peripheral blood mononuclear cells were obtained before treatment, at response, and at either sustained remission or disease progression. Broad study findings and their caveats: Sampling times were not matched between patients in sustained remission and patients whose disease was progressing, and lymph node repertoires were not examined. Public clonotypes were found to be uncommon and were observed to contract or remain stable during treatment; the increase in clonality was shown to reflect expansion of private clonotypes at ibrutinib response. Baseline clonality exceeded that of age-matched healthy donors and correlated strongly with circulating CD8+ T-cell counts. Clonality rose at ibrutinib response, remained stable during sustained remission, and dropped back toward baseline at progression.

A remark on this clone: Its antigen is still unknown. No qualities accompany the bases; no much larger clone lies one base away.

For TCR beta library preparation, approximately 2.2 micrograms of genomic DNA were isolated from cryopreserved PBMCs. Longitudinal blood samples from CLL patients on ibrutinib monotherapy underwent high-throughput TCR beta sequencing. The patients were enrolled in a single-center, open-label phase 2 trial of ibrutinib monotherapy. The cysteine opens and the phenylalanine closes a CDR3 of 11 amino acids. Only CDR3 DNA remains: 33 bases, in frame from the first base. CDR1 and CDR2 are read off the germline V gene (reference sequence) as DFQATT and SNEGSKA. Deletion took 3 bases off V and 7 bases off J, with a span of 7 bases between the germline ends. The goal of deep resolution MiSeq sequencing was a depth between 1 in 1 million and 1 in 200,000 T cells, and coverage averaged 10x per clonotype. The immunoSEQ hsTCRB Kit was used to generate the TCR beta libraries. The original methods were these. The data were analyzed with ImmunoSEQ Analyzer and ImmunoSEQ Data Assistant, and V, D and J gene assignments followed IMGT definitions. Clonality was computed as one minus normalized Shannon entropy of productive rearrangement frequencies, ranging from 0 to 1. Only overrepresented clonotypes making up at least 0.05% of the repertoire of each patient were included in the public clonotype analysis. Roughly 12 age-matched healthy donor repertoires from immuneACCESS were used as controls for clonality. This is the immuneACCESS table as TCRdb keeps it, with only in-frame sequences that have V and J called. A part of the clones is gone; compared with another copy, unresolved V genes explain less than half, and the rest is unexplained. Clonal size and the V and J genes are those of that table, whereas D and trimming came from the DNA. Within this sample are about 9,400 clones, with 61% of them counted one time only. The top ten hold 18% of the sample.

The source material was PBMCs, sampled before ibrutinib treatment. The TCR sequence derives from a human donor with chronic lymphocytic leukemia. In this chain, TRBV20-1 is recombined with TRBJ2-1; confidence is insufficient to name the D gene. This receptor carries the CDR3 CSASTWNEQFF. The DNA sequence is as follows: TGCAGTGCTAGTACGTGGAATGAGCAGTTCTTC.